These 2 T cell receptor beta chains originate from one sample sequenced in a study of cytomegalovirus exposure and HLA in healthy donors. The study ran its PCR with 60 Vbeta and 13 Jbeta primers. Clones were read by immunoSEQ multiplex PCR, and TCRdb kept only the in-frame ones, dropping some. The sample yields roughly 200,000 clones, roughly four fifths seen once. Specimen: PBMCs. The receptors were gathered from a woman in her late teens or twenties in good health and CMV-seronegative.

This sequence joins TRBV27 and TRBJ2-1, with D possibly being TRBD1 (6 bases). The CDR3 contains 15 residues. V lost 5 bases and J lost 4, with 15 bases in between. The V gene's germline CDR1 is MNHEY and CDR2 SMNVEV (reference sequence). Here the CDR3 reads CASSPDSGAYNEQFF. For the CDR3, the DNA is TGTGCCAGCAGTCCGGACAGTGGGGCATACAATGAGCAGTTCTTC.

This rearrangement joins TRBV6-1 to TRBJ2-3, with D possibly matching TRBD1 (5 bases). The CDR3 has 12 amino acids. Looked up from germline, CDR1 is MNHNS and CDR2 is SASEGT. V was shortened by 9 bases and J by 1 base, with 8 bases between the two germline ends. The CDR3 bases are TGTGCCAGTACAGGAGGCACAGATACGCAGTATTTT. It is translated as CASTGGTDTQYF.